Sequencing of this TCR beta chain was carried out in a study of regulatory T cells in long-lasting Graves disease. For this clonotype: No antigen is known for it. The junction departs from the called germline gene at one end, perhaps through a read error.

Findings of the study overall: The TCR repertoire of persistent Graves' patients was less diverse than that of newly diagnosed ones.

Researchers made TCR beta libraries by using iRepertoire HTBI primers and running Arm-PCR on CDR3 regions. TCRdb analysed the multiplex PCR reads with MiXCR anew, one entry per CDR3 protein. This table has 580,000 or so distinct CDR3 sequences, more than 15% appearing once. Time point noted: newly diagnosed GD, antithyroid drugs for less than 3 months. Following extraction of RNA from PBMCs, that RNA was used to make the TCR library. An endocrinology department in Xi'an, China, supplied the patients. This sample was also put to use in a study of T cells in Graves' hyperthyroidism and ophthalmopathy.

The sequencing used peripheral blood mononuclear cells (PBMCs), collected at new diagnosis, from a patient treated with antithyroid drugs. The TCR sequence derives from a man aged 18-30 years with Graves disease.

As DNA, the CDR3 is TGTGCCAGCAGCGTAACGTCAGGGAGCTCCGAGCTGTACTTC. Translation gives CASSVTSGSSELYF. The V gene is TRBV9, the J gene TRBJ2-7, with D perhaps given as TRBD1 or TRBD2 (5 bases each). Germline values: CDR1 SGDLS, CDR2 YYNGEE. This CDR3 region has 14 residues.